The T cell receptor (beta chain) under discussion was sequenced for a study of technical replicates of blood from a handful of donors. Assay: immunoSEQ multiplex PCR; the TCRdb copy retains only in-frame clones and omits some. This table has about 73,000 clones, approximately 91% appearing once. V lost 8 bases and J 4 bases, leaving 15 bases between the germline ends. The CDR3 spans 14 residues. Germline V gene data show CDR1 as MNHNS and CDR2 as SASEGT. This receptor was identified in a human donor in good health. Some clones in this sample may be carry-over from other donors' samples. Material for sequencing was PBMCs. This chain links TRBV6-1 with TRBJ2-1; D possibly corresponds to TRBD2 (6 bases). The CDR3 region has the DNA TGTGCCAGCTCGGGGCTAGCGAAATACAATGAGCAGTTCTTC. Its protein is CASSGLAKYNEQFF.